What follows are 9 T cell receptor beta chains derived from one specimen sequenced in a study of cytomegalovirus exposure and HLA in healthy donors. The PCR ran on 60 Vbeta and 13 Jbeta primers. TCRdb's copy holds only in-frame clones and misses some; the assay was immunoSEQ multiplex PCR. This table has 200,000 to 250,000 clones, 60% to 85% appearing once. The sample was PBMCs. The source is a man aged 35 to 55 in good health and CMV-seronegative.

The rearrangement uses TRBV10-2 and TRBJ2-3; 8 positions agree with TRBD1. CDR3 length: 14 amino acids. Trimming took 11 bases from V and 9 from J; bases not matched to a gene: 16. Looked up from germline, CDR1 is WSHSY and CDR2 is SAAADI. CDR3 in DNA: TGCGCCGACGCCCAGGACAGGGACTCAACGACGCAGTATTTT. Its translation is CADAQDRDSTTQYF.

A single count supports this clone. The CDR3 spells CSVLDRESEAFF. The CDR3 bases are TGCAGCGTCCTGGACAGGGAGTCTGAAGCTTTCTTT. The chain links TRBV29-1 to TRBJ1-1; 8 bases fit TRBD1. This CDR3 region has 12 residues. V shed 6 bases and J 6 bases; nucleotides not matched to a gene: 6. Germline CDR1 and CDR2: SQVTM and ANQGSEA.

The rearrangement uses TRBV18 and TRBJ2-7; 9 nucleotides agree with TRBD1. This CDR3 has 13 residues. With V trimmed by 6 bases and J by 4 bases, 4 bases remained unmatched. CDR1 KGHSH and CDR2 LQKENI come from the germline V gene. CDR3 protein: CASSPGTGYEQYF. As DNA, the CDR3 is TGTGCCAGCTCCCCCGGGACAGGGTACGAGCAGTACTTC.

V usage is TRBV6-5 and J usage is TRBJ1-2; TRBD1 matches 7 bases. Germline CDR1 is MNHEY and CDR2 is SVGAGI. This CDR3 has 15 amino acids. V was pared by 5 bases and J by 4 bases, with 10 bases of the junction left unmatched. This CDR3 reads CASSRGGTVVYGYTF. CDR3 nucleotide sequence: TGTGCCAGCAGTCGGGGGGGGACAGTCGTCTATGGCTACACCTTC.

The chain uses TRBV5-1 and TRBJ2-2; 7 bases line up with TRBD2. This CDR3 contains 17 residues. V shed 4 bases and J 0 bases; nucleotides not matched to a gene: 9. Germline values: CDR1 SGHRS, CDR2 YFSETQ. DNA for the CDR3: TGCGCCAGCAGCGTCGTTCAGCTAGCGGCGAACACCGGGGAGCTGTTTTTT. This gives the protein CASSVVQLAANTGELFF.

J is TRBJ1-1 and V is TRBV6-1, with TRBD1 as a possible D gene (5 bases). Germline V gives CDR1 MNHNS, CDR2 SASEGT. Trimming took 1 base from V and 0 from J, leaving 12 bases between them. This CDR3 contains 16 residues. This CDR3 reads CASSEERGRMNTEAFF. Written as DNA, the CDR3 is TGTGCCAGCAGTGAAGAAAGGGGCCGGATGAACACTGAAGCTTTCTTT.

The chain links TRBV5-1 to TRBJ1-1; D is perhaps TRBD1 (5 bases). Germline values: CDR1 SGHRS, CDR2 YFSETQ. The CDR3 consists of 15 residues. Trimming left V 3 bases short and J 0 bases short, with 12 bases between. CDR3 amino acids: CASSSGPGMNTEAFF. The CDR3, as DNA: TGCGCCAGCAGCTCTGGGCCAGGGATGAACACTGAAGCTTTCTTT.

The rearrangement uses TRBV4-1 and TRBJ2-2; D is unclear. The germline V gene has CDR1 MGHRA and CDR2 YSYEKL. The V end was cut by 5 bases, the J end by 3 bases, with 7 bases between. The CDR3 covers 13 residues. The CDR3 sequence: CASSFLDTGELFF. Here the CDR3 DNA reads TGCGCCAGCAGCTTTCTAGACACCGGGGAGCTGTTTTTT.

This chain links TRBV6-1 with TRBJ1-4; 12 bases align to TRBD1. CDR3 length: 15 residues. CDR1 MNHNS and CDR2 SASEGT come from the germline V gene. J lost 7 bases, V lost 8 bases, and 8 bases had no gene match. The CDR3 protein is CASPGQGAVSEKLFF. The CDR3 DNA follows: TGTGCCAGCCCGGGACAGGGGGCAGTTAGTGAAAAACTGTTTTTT.